A single sample gave rise to the 32 T cell receptor beta chains below, sequenced in a study of T cells after yellow fever vaccination. TCRdb called the 5' RACE reads again in MiXCR, with one record for every CDR3 protein. Of hundreds of thousands of distinct CDR3 sequences detected, roughly 14% appear once; the ten largest clones hold around an eighth. The source was PBMCs, collected on the day of the yellow fever booster vaccination. Receptors originate from a man aged 30 to 45 who received the YFV17D yellow fever vaccine.

This clonotype occurred a few times. The J gene is TRBJ1-1, the V gene TRBV10-3, with 7 bases matching TRBD1. CDR1 is ENHRY and CDR2 is SYGVKD in the germline V gene. The CDR3 totals 13 residues. V dropped 10 bases and J dropped 8; count of bases not matched to a gene: 13. The CDR3 coding sequence is TGTGCCACGGGGGGACAGCTCCCGCCGGAAGCTTTCTTT. Its protein product is CATGGQLPPEAFF.

This clonotype was recorded a few times. This chain joins TRBV6-1 and TRBJ2-7; D remains ambiguous. CDR3 size: 13 residues. The germline V and J ends were trimmed by 6 bases and 0 bases, with 9 bases remaining between them. Germline V gene sequence: CDR1 MNHNS, CDR2 SASEGT. DNA for the CDR3: TGTGCCAGCAGGCAAATTAGCTCCTACGAGCAGTACTTC. It specifies CASRQISSYEQYF.

In its sample, this clonotype was seen a few times. The chain has TRBV20-1 and TRBJ2-1, with D possibly TRBD2 on 5 matching bases. The CDR3 runs 16 residues. Germline CDR1 DFQATT, CDR2 SNEGSKA (reference sequence). V lost 0 bases to trimming and J lost 0 bases, with 12 bases between them. For the CDR3, the DNA is TGCAGTGCTAGAGATCTGGGCCTAGCCTCCTACAATGAGCAGTTCTTC. It yields the protein CSARDLGLASYNEQFF.

The V gene is TRBV10-3, the J gene TRBJ1-2, with D unresolved. Germline V CDR1 and CDR2: ENHRY, SYGVKD. The CDR3 totals 14 residues. Trimming removed 5 bases from V and 5 bases from J, with 15 bases in between. The CDR3 here is CAISTRGVSYGYTF. DNA of the CDR3: TGTGCCATCAGTACGCGTGGGGTCTCGTATGGCTACACCTTC.

This clonotype was recorded many times. The chain employs TRBV7-9 and TRBJ2-2; TRBD2 matches 9 bases. The J segment lost 5 bases and the V segment lost 1 base, leaving 5 bases of the junction unmatched. This CDR3 has 16 amino acids. From germline, CDR1 is SEHNR and CDR2 FQNEAQ (reference sequence). The DNA of the CDR3 is TGTGCCAGCAGCTTAGGTGCGGGAGGGCGGACCGGGGAGCTGTTTTTT. Amino acid sequence: CASSLGAGGRTGELFF.

Notes on this clonotype: An end of the junction differs from the germline gene, which may be a read error. The chain carries TRBV5-6 and TRBJ2-1, with TRBD1 identical over 8 bases. The germline CDR1 and CDR2 sequences are SGHDT and YYEEEE. The CDR3 loop spans 11 amino acids. CDR3: CASSLDRVPFF. The CDR3 DNA sequence: TGTGCCAGCAGTTTGGACAGGGTTCCGTTCTTC.

The V call is TRBV18, the J call TRBJ1-4; a weak D match, TRBD1 (5 bases). The CDR3 covers 14 residues. CDR1 KGHSH and CDR2 LQKENI come from the germline V gene. The V gene lost 3 bases and the J gene lost 8 bases, with 13 bases spanning the gap. This chain's CDR3 is CASSPAGPGEKLFF. Written as DNA, the CDR3 is TGTGCCAGCTCACCTGCGGGACCCGGGGAAAAACTGTTTTTT. Filled out from reference TRBV18 and TRBJ1-4, the complete variable domain reads NAGVMQNPRHLVRRRGQEARLRCSPMKGHSHVYWYRQLPEEGLKFMVYLQKENIIDESGMPKERFSAEFPKEGPSILRIQQVVRGDSAAYFCASSPAGPGEKLFFGSGTQLSVL.

The V call is TRBV28, the J call TRBJ2-7; the match to TRBD2 covers 8 bases. The CDR3 sequence is 17 residues long. Trimming cost V 2 bases and J 5 bases; bases outside gene matches: 14. In germline, CDR1 is MDHEN, CDR2 SYDVKM. The CDR3 sequence: CASSLRSGSGRPDEQYF. In DNA form, the CDR3 reads TGTGCCAGCAGTTTAAGGTCGGGGAGCGGGAGACCGGACGAGCAGTACTTC. Full variable domain (missing parts from reference TRBV28 and TRBJ2-7): DVKVTQSSRYLVKRTGEKVFLECVQDMDHENMFWYRQDPGLGLRLIYFSYDVKMKEKGDIPEGYSVSREKKERFSLILESASTNQTSMYLCASSLRSGSGRPDEQYFGPGTRLTVT.

This sequence joins TRBV7-8 and TRBJ2-7; 9 bases map to TRBD1. Germline V gene data show CDR1 as SGHVS and CDR2 as FQNEAQ. The CDR3 consists of 14 residues. V was clipped by 4 bases and J by 2 bases; unmatched bases: 3. CDR3 coding DNA: TGTGCCAGCAGCTGGGGACAGGGACCCTACGAGCAGTACTTC. Translating gives CASSWGQGPYEQYF.

The rearrangement links TRBV7-9 to TRBJ1-1; D is uncertain. V lost 2 bases to trimming and J lost 1 base, with 11 bases between them. In germline, CDR1 is SEHNR, CDR2 FQNEAQ (reference sequence). The CDR3 loop spans 15 amino acids. The CDR3 DNA follows: TGTGCCAGCAGCTTATTGGCTTACCAGAACACTGAAGCTTTCTTT. Protein product: CASSLLAYQNTEAFF. Using reference TRBV7-9 and TRBJ1-1 for the parts outside the CDR3, the full variable domain is DTGVSQNPRHKITKRGQNVTFRCDPISEHNRLYWYRQTLGQGPEFLTYFQNEAQLEKSRLLSDRFSAERPKGSFSTLEIQRTEQGDSAMYLCASSLLAYQNTEAFFGQGTRLTVV.

This clonotype was counted between two and nine times. The chain uses TRBV24-1 and TRBJ2-3, with 12 nucleotides matching TRBD2. CDR1 KGHDR and CDR2 SFDVKD come from the germline V gene. There are 17 residues in the CDR3. V lost 5 bases and J lost 3; bases outside the gene matches: 8. CDR3 amino acids: CATSVNGLAGPTDTQYF. The DNA of the CDR3 is TGTGCCACCAGTGTTAACGGACTAGCGGGACCGACAGATACGCAGTATTTT.

The V call is TRBV20-1, the J call TRBJ2-5; TRBD2 agrees at 7 bases. Trimming took 0 bases from V and 7 from J; bases not matched to a gene: 11. Germline V gene data show CDR1 as DFQATT and CDR2 as SNEGSKA (reference sequence). This CDR3 region has 15 residues. The CDR3 DNA reads as TGCAGTGCTAGAGATCCGCCTAGCGGAATTCTGACCCAGTACTTC. This gives the protein CSARDPPSGILTQYF.

This clonotype came up a few times. The rearrangement joins TRBV28 to TRBJ2-7; weak D call: TRBD2 (6 bases). V lost 7 bases and J 2 bases, leaving 12 bases between the germline ends. Germline assignment: CDR1 MDHEN and CDR2 SYDVKM. The CDR3 is 13 residues long. DNA of the CDR3: TGTGCCAGCACGGAGGGGCAGACCTACGAGCAGTACTTC. This codes for CASTEGQTYEQYF.

This clonotype has just a few counts. The chain carries TRBV11-1 and TRBJ1-1, with D perhaps matching TRBD1 (6 bases). The V gene's germline CDR1 is SGHAT and CDR2 FQDESV (reference sequence). The CDR3 loop spans 15 amino acids. The CDR3 loop reads CASIKGDAGWSEAFF. The CDR3 DNA is TGTGCATCAATAAAGGGGGACGCTGGGTGGAGTGAAGCTTTCTTT.

V is TRBV27 and J is TRBJ1-1; 10 bases are a match to TRBD1. There are 16 residues in the CDR3. Trimming at V came to 5 bases and at J to 1 base, leaving 7 bases not matched to a gene. Germline V lookup: CDR1 MNHEY, CDR2 SMNVEV (reference sequence). The CDR3 region is CASSLWTGGKNTEAFF. The CDR3 nucleotides read TGTGCCAGCAGTCTCTGGACAGGGGGAAAGAACACTGAAGCTTTCTTT.

This clonotype appeared a few times. The CDR3 DNA follows: TGTGCCAGCAGCGTGGGGACGGTGAGACCTGCAGATACGCAGTATTTT. As protein: CASSVGTVRPADTQYF. The chain uses TRBV5-4 and TRBJ2-3, with D perhaps matching TRBD1 or TRBD2 (5 bases each). The CDR3 totals 16 residues. V lost 4 bases, J lost 4 bases, and 19 bases lay in between. Germline CDR1 is SGHNT and CDR2 is YYREEE (reference sequence).

In this sample, this clonotype turned up a few times. V and J are TRBV9 and TRBJ2-5, with D unresolved. The V end lost 0 bases, the J end lost 0 bases, and 6 bases lay between the germline ends. CDR3 size: 14 residues. From germline, CDR1 is SGDLS and CDR2 YYNGEE. CDR3 sequence (DNA): TGTGCCAGCAGCGTAGGCACATACCAAGAGACCCAGTACTTC. As protein: CASSVGTYQETQYF. Filled out from reference TRBV9 and TRBJ2-5, the complete variable domain reads DSGVTQTPKHLITATGQRVTLRCSPRSGDLSVYWYQQSLDQGLQFLIQYYNGEERAKGNILERFSAQQFPDLHSELNLSSLELGDSALYFCASSVGTYQETQYFGPGTRLLVL.

This clonotype appeared many times. The chain uses TRBV7-9 and TRBJ1-5; 8 nucleotides align to TRBD1. V shed 4 bases and J 2 bases; nucleotides not matched to a gene: 1. Germline CDR1 SEHNR, CDR2 FQNEAQ (reference sequence). The CDR3 runs to 14 residues. CDR3 sequence (DNA): TGTGCCAGCAGCTCGACAGGGGGCAATCAGCCCCAGCATTTT. This encodes CASSSTGGNQPQHF.

A few counts support this clonotype. The chain combines TRBV29-1 with TRBJ1-2; D uncertain. Trimming removed 0 bases from V and 4 bases from J, with 12 bases in between. The CDR3 runs 14 residues. Germline V gene data show CDR1 as SQVTM and CDR2 as ANQGSEA. In nucleotides, the CDR3 is TGCAGCGTTGAAGAAGGCAGGCGATTCTATGGCTACACCTTC. Residues: CSVEEGRRFYGYTF. Together with reference TRBV29-1 and TRBJ1-2, the CDR3 gives the full variable domain: SAVISQKPSRDICQRGTSLTIQCQVDSQVTMMFWYRQQPGQSLTLIATANQGSEATYESGFVIDKFPISRPNLTFSTLTVSNMSPEDSSIYLCSVEEGRRFYGYTFGSGTRLTVV.

This chain joins TRBV5-8 and TRBJ2-3; the D gene is possibly TRBD2 (5 bases). CDR3 length equals 13 residues. CDR1 and CDR2 (germline): SGHTS, YDEGEE. V was pared by 5 bases and J by 2 bases, with 9 bases between. Written as DNA, the CDR3 is TGTGCCAGCAGGAGGGCCCTCACAGATACGCAGTATTTT. Its translation: CASRRALTDTQYF.

The chain recombines TRBV20-1 with TRBJ1-2, with 9 nucleotides matching TRBD1. The J segment lost 4 bases and the V segment lost 3 bases, leaving 6 bases of the junction unmatched. This CDR3 is built from 14 residues. The germline CDR1 and CDR2 sequences are DFQATT and SNEGSKA (reference sequence). Here the CDR3 reads CSARETGGSYGYTF. CDR3 bases: TGCAGTGCTAGGGAAACAGGGGGCTCCTATGGCTACACCTTC.

This clonotype appeared a few times. CDR3 DNA sequence: TGCGCCAGCAGCCACAGGGGATCGCAAAACATTCAGTACTTC. Amino acids: CASSHRGSQNIQYF. The gene calls are TRBV5-1 and TRBJ2-4; TRBD1 matches 7 bases. V dropped 4 bases and J dropped 5; count of bases not matched to a gene: 6. Germline V gives CDR1 SGHRS, CDR2 YFSETQ. This CDR3 contains 14 residues.

This clonotype turned up a few times. The chain links TRBV20-1 to TRBJ2-5; the D is unclear. Between the trimmed V and J ends, which lost 3 bases and 5 bases, there was a span of 10 bases. The CDR3 has 12 residues. The germline CDR1 and CDR2 sequences are DFQATT and SNEGSKA (reference sequence). CDR3 region: CSAREMTETQYF. DNA of the CDR3: TGCAGTGCTAGGGAGATGACGGAGACCCAGTACTTC.

This sequence joins TRBV11-2 and TRBJ2-1, with D perhaps being TRBD1 or TRBD2 (5 bases each). Germline V gene lookup returns CDR1 SGHAT and CDR2 FQNNGV. The V end was cut by 2 bases, the J end by 0 bases, with 23 bases between. The CDR3 runs to 20 residues. Written as DNA, the CDR3 is TGTGCCAGCAGCTTACCACGGGACCCCCGGGAACAAAGCTCCTACAATGAGCAGTTCTTC. As protein: CASSLPRDPREQSSYNEQFF.

This clonotype was detected only a few times. V gene TRBV11-2 combines with J gene TRBJ2-7, with 9 bases aligning to TRBD2. The germline CDR1 and CDR2 sequences are SGHAT and FQNNGV. The CDR3 runs 18 residues. The ends lost 1 base at V and 6 bases at J; junction bases unmatched: 16. The CDR3 loop is CASSLVPNSGATSGEQYF. As DNA, the CDR3 is TGTGCCAGCAGCTTAGTCCCGAATTCGGGGGCGACTAGCGGCGAGCAGTACTTC.

This clonotype was seen just once. This rearrangement joins TRBV4-3 to TRBJ2-2; perhaps TRBD2 as D (6 bases). The V end was cut by 2 bases, the J end by 1 base, with 14 bases between. This CDR3 has 17 amino acids. CDR1 and CDR2 (germline): LGHNA, YSLEER. CDR3: CASSQKEGLLNTGELFF. CDR3 in DNA: TGCGCCAGCAGCCAAAAGGAGGGACTCCTGAACACCGGGGAGCTGTTTTTT.

This clonotype has a count of ten or more. One end of the junction is discordant with germline, which a read error may explain. The chain combines TRBV5-1 with TRBJ2-7; D is unclear. This CDR3 has 13 amino acids. Germline V lookup: CDR1 SGHRS, CDR2 YFSETQ. CDR3 in DNA: TGTGCCAGCAGCTTAGCCACCTCCTACGAGCAGTACTTC. It encodes CASSLATSYEQYF.

The chain links TRBV20-1 to TRBJ1-1; no clear D. Trimming shortened V by 1 base and J by 7 bases, and 13 bases separated the two germline ends. This CDR3 contains 13 residues. Germline loops: CDR1 DFQATT, CDR2 SNEGSKA (reference sequence). The CDR3 is CSARGHSPDEAFF. The CDR3 DNA reads TGCAGTGCTAGAGGACATTCGCCGGATGAAGCTTTCTTT.

The table lists this clonotype with a few counts. The V gene is TRBV6-5, the J gene TRBJ1-1, with unresolved D. The CDR3 is made up of 16 amino acids. V gave up 0 bases and J gave up 3 bases, with 14 bases separating them. The germline CDR1 and CDR2 sequences are MNHEY and SVGAGI. This CDR3 is CASSYSGKGLDTEAFF. For the CDR3, the DNA is TGTGCCAGCAGTTACTCGGGGAAGGGATTGGACACTGAAGCTTTCTTT.

This clonotype was counted between two and nine times. V is TRBV7-9 and J is TRBJ1-2; possible D gene TRBD1, 6 bases. The CDR3 runs 14 residues. CDR1 and CDR2 (germline): SEHNR, FQNEAQ (reference sequence). Trimming left V 5 bases short and J 5 bases short, with 15 bases between. The DNA of the CDR3 is TGTGCCAGCAGCAAGCCGGGGGCCCCATATGGCTACACCTTC. Protein sequence: CASSKPGAPYGYTF.

This chain joins TRBV5-1 and TRBJ2-5; maybe TRBD2 (8 bases). The V gene's germline CDR1 is SGHRS and CDR2 YFSETQ. This CDR3 contains 17 residues. Trimming took 6 bases from V and 2 from J, leaving 23 bases between them. In DNA, the CDR3 is TGCGCCAGCAACAGGGGACGGAGCGGGAGCCGTCAAGAGACCCAGTACTTC. This gives the protein CASNRGRSGSRQETQYF.

V is TRBV27 and J is TRBJ1-4; 8 nucleotides align to TRBD1. The CDR3 spans 14 residues. Germline lookup yields CDR1 MNHEY and CDR2 SMNVEV (reference sequence). V was clipped by 6 bases and J by 4 bases; unmatched bases: 4. The CDR3 loop is CASSTTGDNEKLFF. In DNA form, the CDR3 reads TGTGCCAGCAGCACGACAGGGGATAATGAAAAACTGTTTTTT.